What follows describes a single TCR delta chain. Its antigen is undetermined. A far larger clone is only one base removed, so a read error is likely. Other DNA sequences from this sample encode an identical CDR3 as well. This CDR3 is built from 21 residues. Germline V lookup: CDR1 GEAIGNYY, CDR2 EKD. TCRdb reran clone calling via CATT on the multiplex PCR reads. The repertoire includes approximately 90,000 delta-chain clones, 0.8% to 1% of them detected once, and just under 10% sits in the top ten. These data come from a study of γδ T cells in repeated Plasmodium falciparum infection. Whole-study context: Over about 600 days, donors received four mosquito-bite P. falciparum NF54 infections.

Overall study findings and caveats: In Vdelta2-negative, largely Vdelta1+, gammadelta repertoires, repeated controlled infections appeared to drive clonal selection waves.

Vgamma9/Vdelta2+ and Vdelta2-negative gammadelta T cells were flow-sorted from PBMC for bulk sequencing. For the V gene the call is TRDV2; the J gene has no call; TRDD3 is the table's D call and was not checked against the DNA. This receptor was identified in a pool of human donors (malaria-infected and uninfected, not separated). The sample was gamma-delta T cells from blood. The CDR3 is CACGPFLPLGDITAATDKLIF. The CDR3 DNA reads TGTGCCTGTGGGCCCTTCCTCCCACTGGGGGATATTACGGCTGCCACCGATAAGCTCATCTTT.